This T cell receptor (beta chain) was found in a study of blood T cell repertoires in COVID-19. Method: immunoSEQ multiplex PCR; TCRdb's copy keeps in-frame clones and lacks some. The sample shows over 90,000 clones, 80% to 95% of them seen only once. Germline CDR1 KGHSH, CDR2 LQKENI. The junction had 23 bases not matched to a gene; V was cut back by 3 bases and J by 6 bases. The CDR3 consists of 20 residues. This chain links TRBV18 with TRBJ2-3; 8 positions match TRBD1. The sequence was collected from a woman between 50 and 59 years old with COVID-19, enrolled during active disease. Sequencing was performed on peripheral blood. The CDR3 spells CASSPRRTGPPQWFSDTQYF. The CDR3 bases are TGTGCCAGCTCACCCCGGCGGACAGGGCCCCCACAGTGGTTTTCGGATACGCAGTATTTT.